These T cell receptor beta chains were read from a single sample in a study of CD8+ T cells in alopecia areata. Method: immunoSEQ multiplex PCR; TCRdb's copy keeps in-frame clones and lacks some. The table has fewer than 250,000 clones, around 62% seen once; the top ten hold approximately 0.5%. The sequencing here drew on CD4+ T cells sorted from blood, taken at week 0. The receptors stem from a human donor with alopecia areata. Both conserved end residues are part of each CDR3. D genes are given only for firm matches. Rows give clone size only sometimes, using once, few, many, or a class for an expanded clone.

abundance: .; j_gene: TRBJ1-2; v_gene: TRBV29-1; len: 15; d_gene: .; CDR3nt: TGCAGCGACAGTTCTCAGTCTCGGGACAACTATGGCTACACCTTC; CDR3aa: CSDSSQSRDNYGYTF
abundance: few; j_gene: TRBJ1-3; v_gene: TRBV30; len: 13; d_gene: .; CDR3nt: TGTGCCTGGGGCCGCGACTCTGGAAACACCATATATTTT; CDR3aa: CAWGRDSGNTIYF
abundance: few; j_gene: TRBJ2-3; v_gene: TRBV5-4; len: 11; d_gene: .; CDR3nt: TGTGCCAGCAGCGCGACAGATACGCAGTATTTT; CDR3aa: CASSATDTQYF
abundance: .; j_gene: TRBJ1-2; v_gene: TRBV4-1; len: 13; d_gene: .; CDR3nt: TGCGCCAGCAGCCAAGATCCTCGCGGTGGCTACACCTTC; CDR3aa: CASSQDPRGGYTF
abundance: .; j_gene: TRBJ1-1; v_gene: TRBV7-9; len: 15; d_gene: .; CDR3nt: TGTGCCAGCAGCTTAGATCCAGGGTACGACACTGAAGCTTTCTTT; CDR3aa: CASSLDPGYDTEAFF
abundance: .; j_gene: TRBJ2-7; v_gene: TRBV5-4; len: 14; d_gene: .; CDR3nt: TGTGCCAGCAGCTCAGGGGCTAGCTCGAACGAGCAGTACTTC; CDR3aa: CASSSGASSNEQYF
abundance: .; j_gene: TRBJ1-1; v_gene: TRBV29-1; len: 13; d_gene: TRBD1; CDR3nt: TGCAGCGCAAAGACAGGGGCGGTCACTGAAGCTTTCTTT; CDR3aa: CSAKTGAVTEAFF
abundance: .; j_gene: TRBJ2-2; v_gene: TRBV5-1; len: 16; d_gene: .; CDR3nt: TGCGCCAGCAGCCATACCCGGGTTCCGAACACCGGGGAGCTGTTTTTT; CDR3aa: CASSHTRVPNTGELFF
abundance: .; j_gene: TRBJ2-1; v_gene: TRBV30; len: 14; d_gene: TRBD2; CDR3nt: TGTGCCTGGAGTGTAGGGACTACTAACAATGAGCAGTTCTTC; CDR3aa: CAWSVGTTNNEQFF
abundance: .; j_gene: TRBJ1-5; v_gene: TRBV11-2; len: 15; d_gene: .; CDR3nt: TGTGCCAGCAGCCTGGGGGGGCCGGGAAATCAGCCCCAGCATTTT; CDR3aa: CASSLGGPGNQPQHF
abundance: .; j_gene: TRBJ1-2; v_gene: TRBV14; len: 13; d_gene: .; CDR3nt: TGTGCCAGCAGCGGCCCCGTGGACTATGGCTACACCTTC; CDR3aa: CASSGPVDYGYTF
abundance: few; j_gene: TRBJ2-2; v_gene: TRBV5-1; len: 15; d_gene: .; CDR3nt: TGCGCCAGCAGCTTGGGCGGTTCGAACACCGGGGAGCTGTTTTTT; CDR3aa: CASSLGGSNTGELFF
abundance: .; j_gene: TRBJ1-1; v_gene: TRBV7-9; len: 13; d_gene: .; CDR3nt: TGTGCCAGCAGCGCGGACCCTCGGACTGAAGCTTTCTTT; CDR3aa: CASSADPRTEAFF
abundance: few; j_gene: TRBJ2-1; v_gene: TRBV15; len: 16; d_gene: TRBD1; CDR3nt: TGTGCCACCAGCAGTATACAGGGGGCTGAGAGGAATGAGCAGTTCTTC; CDR3aa: CATSSIQGAERNEQFF
abundance: few; j_gene: TRBJ1-2; v_gene: TRBV29-1; len: 11; d_gene: TRBD1; CDR3nt: TGCAGCGTTGAAGATCCGGGACAGGGGGTCTTC; CDR3aa: CSVEDPGQGVF
abundance: few; j_gene: TRBJ1-2; v_gene: TRBV30; len: 15; d_gene: TRBD1; CDR3nt: TGTGCCTGGAGCGAAACAGGGGGGCTCGGCTATGGCTACACCTTC; CDR3aa: CAWSETGGLGYGYTF
abundance: once; j_gene: TRBJ2-5; v_gene: TRBV6-1; len: 15; d_gene: TRBD1; CDR3nt: TGTGCCAGCAGGACGGGACAGGGACCCCAAGAGACCCAGTACTTC; CDR3aa: CASRTGQGPQETQYF
abundance: few; j_gene: TRBJ1-5; v_gene: TRBV29-1; len: 12; d_gene: TRBD1; CDR3nt: TGCAGCGTCCAAACAGGGGATCAGCCCCAGCATTTT; CDR3aa: CSVQTGDQPQHF
abundance: .; j_gene: TRBJ2-1; v_gene: TRBV9; len: 14; d_gene: TRBD1; CDR3nt: TGTGCCAGCAGTCCCCGGGACAGGAACGATGAGCAGTTCTTC; CDR3aa: CASSPRDRNDEQFF
abundance: .; j_gene: TRBJ1-2; v_gene: TRBV5-5; len: 13; d_gene: TRBD1; CDR3nt: TGTGCCAGCAGCTTTGGGACAGGGGATAGCTACACCTTC; CDR3aa: CASSFGTGDSYTF
abundance: .; j_gene: TRBJ1-4; v_gene: TRBV6-6; len: 13; d_gene: .; CDR3nt: TGTGCCAGTGGGGGGCATGTGGATGAAAAACTGTTTTTT; CDR3aa: CASGGHVDEKLFF
abundance: .; j_gene: TRBJ2-5; v_gene: TRBV6-1; len: 12; d_gene: .; CDR3nt: TGTGCCAGTATAGGGGTGGACGAGACCCAGTACTTC; CDR3aa: CASIGVDETQYF
abundance: .; j_gene: TRBJ2-3; v_gene: TRBV19; len: 14; d_gene: TRBD1; CDR3nt: TGTGCCAGTGCCGACAGGGGGGGGACAGATACGCAGTATTTT; CDR3aa: CASADRGGTDTQYF
abundance: once; j_gene: TRBJ2-2; v_gene: TRBV5-1; len: 15; d_gene: TRBD2; CDR3nt: TGCGCCAGCAGCTTGCTCAGCGGGAGCCTAGGGGAGCTGTTTTTT; CDR3aa: CASSLLSGSLGELFF
abundance: .; j_gene: TRBJ2-1; v_gene: TRBV5-1; len: 15; d_gene: .; CDR3nt: TGCGCCAGCAGCGGGGACCTCAGCTCCTACAATGAGCAGTTCTTC; CDR3aa: CASSGDLSSYNEQFF
abundance: .; j_gene: TRBJ2-3; v_gene: TRBV9; len: 15; d_gene: TRBD1; CDR3nt: TGTGCCAGCAACAGACAGGGCACTAGCACAGATACGCAGTATTTT; CDR3aa: CASNRQGTSTDTQYF
abundance: few; j_gene: TRBJ1-5; v_gene: TRBV30; len: 13; d_gene: TRBD1; CDR3nt: TGTGCCTGGAGCAGACAGGGGGATCAGCCCCAGCATTTT; CDR3aa: CAWSRQGDQPQHF
abundance: few; j_gene: TRBJ2-2; v_gene: TRBV30; len: 14; d_gene: .; CDR3nt: TGTGCCTGGAGTGTACGGGTGAACACCGGGGAGCTGTTTTTT; CDR3aa: CAWSVRVNTGELFF
abundance: few; j_gene: TRBJ2-7; v_gene: TRBV11-2; len: 14; d_gene: .; CDR3nt: TGTGCCAGCAGCTACCGGGACTCCCTCTACGAGCAGTACTTC; CDR3aa: CASSYRDSLYEQYF
abundance: .; j_gene: TRBJ2-1; v_gene: TRBV18; len: 14; d_gene: .; CDR3nt: TGTGCCAGCTCACCAGGTGGCCATTACAATGAGCAGTTCTTC; CDR3aa: CASSPGGHYNEQFF
abundance: .; j_gene: TRBJ1-2; v_gene: TRBV7-2; len: 14; d_gene: TRBD1; CDR3nt: TGTGCCAGCAGCCCAAGACAGGGTGGCTATGGCTACACCTTC; CDR3aa: CASSPRQGGYGYTF
abundance: .; j_gene: TRBJ2-7; v_gene: TRBV5-1; len: 13; d_gene: .; CDR3nt: TGCGCCAGCAGCTTGGGACTGAACTACGAGCAGTACTTC; CDR3aa: CASSLGLNYEQYF
abundance: .; j_gene: TRBJ2-5; v_gene: TRBV4-1; len: 16; d_gene: TRBD2; CDR3nt: TGCGCCAGCAGCGATCGACTAGCGGGAGTTAAAGAGACCCAGTACTTC; CDR3aa: CASSDRLAGVKETQYF
abundance: .; j_gene: TRBJ2-4; v_gene: TRBV19; len: 13; d_gene: TRBD2; CDR3nt: TGTGCCAGTAGTCAGGGACTAGCGGACATTCAGTACTTC; CDR3aa: CASSQGLADIQYF
abundance: .; j_gene: TRBJ1-2; v_gene: TRBV27; len: 14; d_gene: TRBD1; CDR3nt: TGTGCCAGCAGGGGGGACAGAGTTAACTATGGCTACACCTTC; CDR3aa: CASRGDRVNYGYTF
abundance: .; j_gene: TRBJ1-2; v_gene: TRBV30; len: 11; d_gene: .; CDR3nt: TGTGCCTGGAGTGTACTCGTATACTACACCTTC; CDR3aa: CAWSVLVYYTF
abundance: .; j_gene: TRBJ1-4; v_gene: TRBV30; len: 13; d_gene: .; CDR3nt: TGTGCCTGGAGTGGTCAGGTTAATGAAAAACTGTTTTTT; CDR3aa: CAWSGQVNEKLFF
abundance: few; j_gene: TRBJ2-1; v_gene: TRBV6-6; len: 16; d_gene: TRBD2; CDR3nt: TGTGCCAGCAGTTACTCGCCGGGGGGGTCCTACAATGAGCAGTTCTTC; CDR3aa: CASSYSPGGSYNEQFF
abundance: .; j_gene: TRBJ1-2; v_gene: TRBV4-1; len: 16; d_gene: .; CDR3nt: TGCGCCAGCAGCCACCCTCCCAAGGGTACTAACTATGGCTACACCTTC; CDR3aa: CASSHPPKGTNYGYTF
abundance: .; j_gene: TRBJ1-1; v_gene: TRBV4-1; len: 15; d_gene: .; CDR3nt: TGCGCCAGCAGCCAAGTACCCGCAGGGCGCACTGAAGCTTTCTTT; CDR3aa: CASSQVPAGRTEAFF
abundance: .; j_gene: TRBJ2-1; v_gene: TRBV19; len: 16; d_gene: TRBD2; CDR3nt: TGTGCCAGTAGTAGCCAACGAGCGGGAGGGTACAATGAGCAGTTCTTC; CDR3aa: CASSSQRAGGYNEQFF
abundance: .; j_gene: TRBJ1-1; v_gene: TRBV27; len: 15; d_gene: TRBD1; CDR3nt: TGTGCCAGCAGTTTGACAGGGCAGTCGCGCACTGAAGCTTTCTTT; CDR3aa: CASSLTGQSRTEAFF
abundance: .; j_gene: TRBJ2-2; v_gene: TRBV5-1; len: 14; d_gene: TRBD1; CDR3nt: TGCGCCAGCAGCCGATCGACAGGGACCGGGGAGCTGTTTTTT; CDR3aa: CASSRSTGTGELFF
abundance: few; j_gene: TRBJ2-4; v_gene: TRBV7-2; len: 15; d_gene: .; CDR3nt: TGTGCCAGCAGCTCTCCCACCCTAGCCAAAAACATTCAGTACTTC; CDR3aa: CASSSPTLAKNIQYF
abundance: .; j_gene: TRBJ2-3; v_gene: TRBV6-1; len: 15; d_gene: .; CDR3nt: TGTGCCAGCAGTGAAGCGCTGGGGGCCCGGCATACGCAGTATTTT; CDR3aa: CASSEALGARHTQYF
abundance: many; j_gene: TRBJ2-5; v_gene: TRBV5-6; len: 15; d_gene: TRBD2; CDR3nt: TGTGCCAGCAGCATGCGTACGGGACTAGCGGGCCTTGACTACTTC; CDR3aa: CASSMRTGLAGLDYF
abundance: .; j_gene: TRBJ2-2; v_gene: TRBV20-1; len: 10; d_gene: .; CDR3nt: TGCAGCCCTAACACCGGGGAGCTGTTTTTT; CDR3aa: CSPNTGELFF
abundance: .; j_gene: TRBJ1-5; v_gene: TRBV6-1; len: 12; d_gene: .; CDR3nt: TGTGCCAGCGGAAATAGAAATCAGCCCCAGCATTTT; CDR3aa: CASGNRNQPQHF
abundance: .; j_gene: TRBJ1-5; v_gene: TRBV18; len: 15; d_gene: TRBD1; CDR3nt: TGTGCCAGCTCACCGATACAGGGGCTGAATCAGCCCCAGCATTTT; CDR3aa: CASSPIQGLNQPQHF